Below, 21 T cell receptor beta chains from the same sample are listed, as sequenced in a study of immune evolution from preneoplasia to lung adenocarcinoma. The assay was immunoSEQ multiplex PCR, and TCRdb's table has in-frame clones only and misses some. The table has about 2,500 clones, under 90% seen once; the top ten hold under 7%. The sample taken for sequencing was FFPE invasive lung adenocarcinoma tissue. The receptors were sampled from a person aged 55-80 years with invasive lung adenocarcinoma.

This chain joins TRBV19 and TRBJ1-5; tentatively, D is TRBD1 (6 bases). The CDR3 totals 13 residues. The germline V gene has CDR1 LNHDA and CDR2 SQIVND (reference sequence). V was shortened by 6 bases and J by 4 bases, with 10 bases between the two germline ends. The CDR3: CASRRDRNQPQHF. CDR3 in DNA: TGTGCCAGTAGGCGAGACAGGAATCAGCCCCAGCATTTT.

This sequence joins TRBV7-9 and TRBJ2-1; unclear D gene. Trimming pared 1 base from V and 10 bases from J, leaving 11 bases between. Germline CDR1 is SEHNR and CDR2 is FQNEAQ (reference sequence). This CDR3 has 13 residues. The CDR3 DNA sequence: TGTGCCAGCAGCTTAGGGGCCGGGCAGGAGCAGTTCTTC. Its translation: CASSLGAGQEQFF.

The rearrangement joins TRBV6-4 to TRBJ2-1; TRBD2 matches 14 bases. The CDR3 covers 15 residues. The germline CDR1 and CDR2 sequences are MRHNA and SNTAGT. The trim removed 2 bases at V and 6 bases at J, leaving 0 bases unmatched. In nucleotides, the CDR3 is TGTGCCAGCAGTGACGGGACTAGCGGGGGCAATGAGCAGTTCTTC. It specifies CASSDGTSGGNEQFF.

A remark on this clone: The junction and the germline gene differ at one end; a read error may be behind it. The rearrangement links TRBV6-4 to TRBJ2-2, with D hard to call. There are 14 residues in the CDR3. Germline assignment: CDR1 MRHNA and CDR2 SNTAGT. As DNA, the CDR3 is TGTGCCAGCAGTACCGGGTCTAACATCGGGGAGCTGTTTTTT. This gives the protein CASSTGSNIGELFF.

In this sample, this clone turned up once. J is TRBJ2-7 and V is TRBV6-1; a weak D match, TRBD2 (6 bases). The V gene lost 1 base and the J gene lost 5 bases, with 9 bases spanning the gap. CDR3 length equals 13 residues. CDR1 and CDR2 from the germline V gene are MNHNS and SASEGT. The CDR3 DNA sequence: TGTGCCAGCAGTGAAGGGACGGGGGACGAGCAGTACTTC. Its translation is CASSEGTGDEQYF.

The chain has TRBV4-3 and TRBJ2-1; 10 bases match TRBD2. CDR1 is LGHNA, CDR2 YSLEER, per germline. This CDR3 spans 16 amino acids. V was clipped by 3 bases and J by 0 bases; unmatched bases: 2. The CDR3 loop is CASSHRLAGSYNEQFF. In DNA form, the CDR3 reads TGCGCCAGCAGCCATCGACTAGCGGGCTCCTACAATGAGCAGTTCTTC.

In its sample, this clone was seen once. The rearrangement links TRBV11-2 to TRBJ1-3; the D is unclear. V lost 5 bases and J 4 bases, leaving 15 bases between the germline ends. The CDR3 runs 15 residues. The germline CDR1 and CDR2 sequences are SGHAT and FQNNGV. The CDR3 loop reads CASSPSWEGGNTIYF. The CDR3, as DNA: TGTGCCAGCAGCCCTAGCTGGGAGGGCGGAAACACCATATATTTT.

J is TRBJ1-1 and V is TRBV7-3; D uncertain. Trimming stripped 4 bases from V and 3 bases from J, with 9 bases between. Germline CDR1 SGHTA, CDR2 FQGTGA. The CDR3 spans 13 residues. CDR3 in DNA: TGTGCCAGCAGCTACGGGGTGCACACTGAAGCTTTCTTT. As protein: CASSYGVHTEAFF.

In its sample, this clone is large. The J gene is TRBJ2-5, the V gene TRBV23-1; no clear D. TRBV23-1 falls under the ORF class, with uncertain function. Trimming left V 4 bases short and J 5 bases short, with 23 bases between. The CDR3 runs to 17 residues. DNA for the CDR3: TGCGCCAGCAGTCCACGACATGCACCGGGCGAGGTTGAGACCCAGTACTTC. Protein: CASSPRHAPGEVETQYF.

The rearrangement links TRBV7-6 to TRBJ1-5, with D unresolved. Trimming took off 1 base at V and 0 bases at J, with 7 bases between the two ends. Germline CDR1 is SGHVS and CDR2 is FNYEAQ. This CDR3 has 15 residues. CDR3 DNA: TGTGCCAGCAGCTTAGTAGCAGATAGCAATCAGCCCCAGCATTTT. Its translation: CASSLVADSNQPQHF. Full variable domain (outside the CDR3, taken from reference TRBV7-6 and TRBJ1-5): GAGVSQSPRYKVTKRGQDVALRCDPISGHVSLYWYRQALGQGPEFLTYFNYEAQQDKSGLPNDRFSAERPEGSISTLTIQRTEQRDSAMYRCASSLVADSNQPQHFGDGTRLSIL.

This clone has just one count. This chain connects TRBV4-3 to TRBJ1-2, with 8 positions matching TRBD1. Germline CDR1 LGHNA, CDR2 YSLEER. This CDR3 spans 18 amino acids. Trimming removed 0 bases from V and 0 bases from J; junction bases left unmatched: 9. The CDR3 DNA sequence: TGCGCCAGCAGCCAAGACCGGACAGGGTATTCAGCTAACTATGGCTACACCTTC. Protein: CASSQDRTGYSANYGYTF.

J is TRBJ1-2 and V is TRBV5-1, with D possibly being TRBD1 (6 bases). CDR1 is SGHRS, CDR2 YFSETQ, per germline. The germline V and J ends were trimmed by 2 bases and 5 bases, with 13 bases remaining between them. CDR3 length: 14 amino acids. The CDR3 loop is CASSFEGQFYGYTF. As DNA, the CDR3 is TGCGCCAGCAGCTTCGAAGGACAGTTTTATGGCTACACCTTC.

The chain uses TRBV19 and TRBJ2-1; the D gene could be TRBD1 or TRBD2 (5 bases each). CDR3 length: 15 residues. Trimming removed 5 bases from V and 10 bases from J, with 21 bases in between. Per the germline V gene, CDR1 is LNHDA and CDR2 is SQIVND (reference sequence). The CDR3 DNA reads as TGTGCCAGTAGTTCCCCGGGACCCCGCCTTGGGGAGCAGTTCTTC. Residues: CASSSPGPRLGEQFF.

The chain couples TRBV15 to TRBJ2-7; no definite D call. CDR3 length: 13 amino acids. Germline values: CDR1 LNHNV, CDR2 YYDKDF (reference sequence). The V and J ends lost 0 bases and 3 bases respectively, with 6 bases between them. The DNA of the CDR3 is TGTGCCACCAGCAGAGATGGGCGCTACGAGCAGTACTTC. Translating it yields CATSRDGRYEQYF.

This rearrangement joins TRBV9 to TRBJ2-2; D could derive from TRBD1 or TRBD2 (5 bases each). Germline CDR1 reads SGDLS; CDR2 reads YYNGEE. The length of the CDR3 is 14 residues. V was shortened by 5 bases and J by 2 bases, with 10 bases between the two germline ends. CDR3 in amino acids: CASRDGANTGELFF. The CDR3 coding sequence is TGTGCCAGCAGGGACGGGGCTAACACCGGGGAGCTGTTTTTT.

This chain links TRBV25-1 with TRBJ2-7; weak D call: TRBD1 (6 bases). The CDR3 has 13 amino acids. The germline V and J ends were trimmed by 9 bases and 0 bases, with 12 bases remaining between them. Germline V lookup: CDR1 MGHDK, CDR2 SYGVNS. The CDR3 nucleotides are TGTGCCAGTGACGAGGGGGTCTCCTACGAGCAGTACTTC. Encoded protein: CASDEGVSYEQYF.

The V gene is TRBV5-1, the J gene TRBJ2-1; D is possibly TRBD1 or TRBD2 (6 bases each). The CDR3 runs 13 residues. V was shortened by 4 bases and J by 10 bases, with 15 bases between the two germline ends. Germline CDR1 and CDR2: SGHRS and YFSETQ. CDR3 amino acids: CASSPDSGSEQFF. The CDR3 DNA reads TGCGCCAGCAGCCCGGACAGCGGGTCCGAGCAGTTCTTC.

This clone came up a few times. This rearrangement joins TRBV5-5 to TRBJ1-6, with D maybe TRBD1 (6 bases). V dropped 5 bases and J dropped 9 bases, with 12 bases sitting between them. There are 13 residues in the CDR3. Looked up from germline, CDR1 is SGHKS and CDR2 is YYEKEE (reference sequence). The CDR3 nucleotides are TGTGCCAGCAGGGTCCAGGGGAGTTCACCCCTCCACTTT. Protein product: CASRVQGSSPLHF.

V gene TRBV29-1 combines with J gene TRBJ2-1; 9 bases line up with TRBD1. The CDR3 spans 14 residues. From germline, CDR1 is SQVTM and CDR2 ANQGSEA. The J segment lost 7 bases and the V segment lost 7 bases, leaving 11 bases of the junction unmatched. The CDR3 nucleotides read TGCAGCGGTAAACAGGGGGCGCTCGGGAATGAGCAGTTCTTC. It encodes CSGKQGALGNEQFF.

This sequence joins TRBV2 and TRBJ2-3; a weak D match, TRBD1 (5 bases). Germline CDR1 SNHLY, CDR2 FYNNEI. The CDR3 has 16 amino acids. Trimming took 4 bases from V and 2 from J, leaving 16 bases between them. The CDR3 region is CASSAGILRNTDTQYF. CDR3 in DNA: TGTGCCAGCAGTGCAGGGATCCTGAGGAACACAGATACGCAGTATTTT.

The chain joins TRBV10-3 to TRBJ1-2, with 7 nucleotides matching TRBD1. This CDR3 is 13 amino acids long. Unmatched junction bases numbered 8, after V lost 10 bases and J lost 3 bases. Germline CDR1 is ENHRY and CDR2 is SYGVKD. The CDR3 region is CATTTDRDYGYTF. The DNA of the CDR3 is TGTGCCACTACGACAGACAGGGACTATGGCTACACCTTC.